This T cell receptor (beta chain) was captured in a study of shared clonotypes between healthy human individuals. Naive CD8 cells lacked CD45RO, underwent positive selection for CCR7 and left out terminally differentiated effector memory CD45RA+ cells. Sorted subsets were amplified in replicate PCRs using approximately 200 ng DNA, approximately 30,000 T cell genomes. Original handling: From ImmunoSEQ came sequences covering only the junction and carrying no quality scores, so filtering differed. Produced via immunoSEQ multiplex PCR; TCRdb's table is partial and in-frame only. That table is the source of V, J and clone size, and D and trimming were worked out from the DNA. Of about 1,900,000 clones listed, about 95% are singletons. Study outcomes and limitations: Richness estimates generally favored naive over memory subsets. Compared with clonotypes that all four donors shared, non-shared clonotypes had lower generation probabilities.

V lost 0 bases to trimming and J lost 3 bases, with 16 bases between them. The CDR3 is made up of 16 amino acids. CDR1 is SGHKS and CDR2 is YYEKEE in the germline V gene (reference sequence). A note on this clone: Its antigen is unknown.

The rearrangement joins TRBV5-5 to TRBJ2-7, with D possibly TRBD2 on 6 matching bases. The TCR was taken from a man between 18 and 29 years old in good health. Sequencing was done on a sample of naive CD8+ T cells sorted from blood. CDR3 sequence reads: CASSLGDSSAGYEQYF. CDR3 DNA sequence: TGTGCCAGCAGCTTGGGGGACTCCTCCGCTGGCTACGAGCAGTACTTC. Based on the CDR3 plus reference TRBV5-5 and TRBJ2-7, the full variable domain is DAGVTQSPTHLIKTRGQQVTLRCSPISGHKSVSWYQQVLGQGPQFIFQYYEKEERGRGNFPDRFSARQFPNYSSELNVNALLLGDSALYLCASSLGDSSAGYEQYFGPGTRLTVT.